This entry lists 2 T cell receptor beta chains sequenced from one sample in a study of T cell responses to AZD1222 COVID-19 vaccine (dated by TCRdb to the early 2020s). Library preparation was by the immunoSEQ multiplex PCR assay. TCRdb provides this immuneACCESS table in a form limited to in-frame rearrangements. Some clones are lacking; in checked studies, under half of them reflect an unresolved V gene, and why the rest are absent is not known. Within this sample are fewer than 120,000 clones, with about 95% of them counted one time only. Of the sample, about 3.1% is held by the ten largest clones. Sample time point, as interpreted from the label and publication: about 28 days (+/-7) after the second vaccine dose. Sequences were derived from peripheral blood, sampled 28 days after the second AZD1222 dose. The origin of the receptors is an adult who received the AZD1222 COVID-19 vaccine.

CDR3 sequence reads: CASSLLSGRNQPQHF. The CDR3 DNA is TGTGCCAGCAGTTTATTGTCAGGGAGGAATCAGCCCCAGCATTTT. V usage is TRBV28 and J usage is TRBJ1-5; possibly TRBD1 for D (5 bases). The V end lost 1 base, the J end lost 4 bases, and 11 bases lay between the germline ends. This CDR3 is 15 amino acids long. The germline V gene has CDR1 MDHEN and CDR2 SYDVKM. The full variable domain, in which reference TRBV28 and TRBJ1-5 provide the parts outside the CDR3, is DVKVTQSSRYLVKRTGEKVFLECVQDMDHENMFWYRQDPGLGLRLIYFSYDVKMKEKGDIPEGYSVSREKKERFSLILESASTNQTSMYLCASSLLSGRNQPQHFGDGTRLSIL.

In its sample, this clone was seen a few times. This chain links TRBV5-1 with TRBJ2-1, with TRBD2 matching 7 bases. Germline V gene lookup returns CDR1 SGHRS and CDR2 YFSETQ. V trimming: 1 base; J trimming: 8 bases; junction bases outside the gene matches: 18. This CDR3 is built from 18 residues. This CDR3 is CASSLMPPGGLAGDEQFF. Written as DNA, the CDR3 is TGCGCCAGCAGCTTGATGCCCCCTGGCGGGCTCGCGGGAGATGAGCAGTTCTTC.